A selection of T cell receptor beta chains follows, all from one sample in a study of T-cell reconstitution after alpha-beta-depleted transplantation in children. TCRdb re-derived calls from the PCR reads in MiXCR, one entry per CDR3 protein. Of 450,000 to 550,000 distinct CDR3 sequences listed, about an eighth are singletons. Sequenced here: PBMCs, mostly from graft donor cells, sampled 180 days after TCRalphabeta/CD19-depleted stem cell transplant. The receptors here all came from a female patient between 2 and 15 years old who had a stem cell transplant for aplastic anemia, so the T cells may come from the graft donor. CDR3s include the opening cysteine and the closing phenylalanine or tryptophan. The D gene is left open where the match is weak. Rows may omit the clone size; those that give it use once, few, many or a size class.

J: TRBJ1-1
D: NA
V: TRBV29-1
size: few
DNA: TGCAGCTCAGGAAACACGAACACTGAAGCTTTCTTT
CDR3: CSSGNTNTEAFF

J: TRBJ2-6
D: TRBD1
V: TRBV7-2
size: few
DNA: TGTGCCAGCAGCTTCAAGGGGGCGTACTCTGGGGCCAACGTCCTGACTTTC
CDR3: CASSFKGAYSGANVLTF

J: TRBJ1-1
D: NA
V: TRBV4-2
size: NA
DNA: TGTGCCAGCAGCCAAGAAAGGGGGATGAACACTGAAGCTTTCTTT
CDR3: CASSQERGMNTEAFF

J: TRBJ2-3
D: TRBD2
V: TRBV20-1
size: NA
DNA: TGCAGTGCTAGACCGGGGGGGCGGGGCACAGATACGCAGTATTTT
CDR3: CSARPGGRGTDTQYF

J: TRBJ2-7
D: TRBD1
V: TRBV20-1
size: many
DNA: TGCAGTGCTAGGTTAGACAGGGCGGCCTACGAGCAGTACTTC
CDR3: CSARLDRAAYEQYF

J: TRBJ1-2
D: NA
V: TRBV7-9
size: many
DNA: TGTGCCAGCAGCTTAGCTGGTGGATATGGCTACACCTTC
CDR3: CASSLAGGYGYTF

J: TRBJ1-3
D: TRBD1
V: TRBV11-1
size: NA
DNA: TGTGCCAGCAGCACGATTGACAGGGTAGCAAACACCATATATTTT
CDR3: CASSTIDRVANTIYF

J: TRBJ2-3
D: TRBD1
V: TRBV25-1
size: NA
DNA: TGTGCCAGCAGTGGGTCGACAGGGTCGAATAAGCGAGATACGCAGTATTTT
CDR3: CASSGSTGSNKRDTQYF

J: TRBJ2-4
D: TRBD2
V: TRBV29-1
size: few
DNA: TGCAGCGCTAGCGGGAGAACCAAAAACAGTCAGTACTTC
CDR3: CSASGRTKNSQYF

J: TRBJ2-7
D: TRBD1
V: TRBV5-1
size: few
DNA: TGCGCCAGCAGCTCGGGACAGGGGAACGAGCAGTACTTC
CDR3: CASSSGQGNEQYF